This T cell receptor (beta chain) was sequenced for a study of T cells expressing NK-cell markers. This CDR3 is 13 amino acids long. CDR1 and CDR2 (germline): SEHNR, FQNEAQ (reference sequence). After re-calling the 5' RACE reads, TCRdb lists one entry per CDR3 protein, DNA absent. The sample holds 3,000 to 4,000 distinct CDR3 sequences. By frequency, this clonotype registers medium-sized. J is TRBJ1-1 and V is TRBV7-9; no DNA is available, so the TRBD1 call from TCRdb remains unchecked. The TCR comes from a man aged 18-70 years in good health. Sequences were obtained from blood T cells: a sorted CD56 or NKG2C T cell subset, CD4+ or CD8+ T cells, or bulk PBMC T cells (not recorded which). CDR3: CASSLEQGASAFF.